These 7 T cell receptor beta chains came from one sample sequenced in a study of immune evolution from preneoplasia to lung adenocarcinoma. Measured with immunoSEQ multiplex PCR; TCRdb has only the in-frame clones, and not every one. The sample gives 6,500 to 7,500 clones, 77% of which show up once; around 6.6% is in the top ten. The sample was FFPE lung adenocarcinoma in situ tissue. These receptor sequences come from a person aged 60-79 years with lung adenocarcinoma.

In nucleotides, the CDR3 is TGCGCCAGCAGCTTGACGGTAAACACCGGGGAGCTGTTTTTT. Residues: CASSLTVNTGELFF. The chain carries TRBV5-1 and TRBJ2-2; D is unclear. V lost 1 base to trimming and J lost 2 bases, with 6 bases between them. This CDR3 region has 14 residues. Germline-derived CDR1 and CDR2 are SGHRS and YFSETQ.

This clone was picked up one time. The rearrangement uses TRBV19 and TRBJ2-7; D uncertain. Trimming cost V 9 bases and J 3 bases, with 15 bases left between them. This CDR3 region has 13 residues. The germline V gene encodes CDR1 LNHDA and CDR2 SQIVND (reference sequence). The CDR3 DNA sequence: TGTGCCAGCGGAAAGGACCTGGGCTACGAGCAGTACTTC. Translated: CASGKDLGYEQYF.

The chain couples TRBV5-1 to TRBJ1-2; 10 positions agree with TRBD1. Per germline, CDR1 SGHRS and CDR2 YFSETQ. This CDR3 comprises 17 residues. Germline trimming cut 0 bases from V and 4 bases from J; bases unmatched to any gene: 9. CDR3 loop: CASSLAPGTGVFYGYTF. As DNA, the CDR3 is TGCGCCAGCAGCTTGGCCCCCGGGACAGGGGTTTTCTATGGCTACACCTTC.

The rearrangement uses TRBV5-1 and TRBJ2-3; no reliable D call. V was pared by 1 base and J by 3 bases, with 0 bases between. This CDR3 region has 11 residues. Germline lookup yields CDR1 SGHRS and CDR2 YFSETQ. As DNA, the CDR3 is TGCGCCAGCAGCTTGACAGATACGCAGTATTTT. Translation gives CASSLTDTQYF.

V is TRBV14 and J is TRBJ2-7; D gene uncertain. CDR1 is SGHDN and CDR2 is FVKESK in the germline V gene. V was pared by 2 bases and J by 7 bases, with 12 bases between. CDR3 length: 13 residues. In nucleotides, the CDR3 is TGTGCCAGCAGCCAACGACCTCGCGGTGAGCAGTACTTC. It specifies CASSQRPRGEQYF.

This clone showed up just once. The genes are TRBV14 and TRBJ1-5; D unclear. The germline V gene encodes CDR1 SGHDN and CDR2 FVKESK. The germline V and J ends were trimmed by 4 bases and 5 bases, with 12 bases remaining between them. The CDR3 sequence is 14 residues long. CDR3 sequence: CASSRRQVDQPQHF. Written as DNA, the CDR3 is TGTGCCAGCAGCCGGAGGCAGGTTGATCAGCCCCAGCATTTT.

The V and J genes are TRBV25-1 and TRBJ2-7, with D perhaps matching TRBD2 (6 bases). The germline CDR1 and CDR2 sequences are MGHDK and SYGVNS. Trimming stripped 7 bases from V and 4 bases from J, with 8 bases between. There are 11 residues in the CDR3. The CDR3 loop reads CASIGGYEQYF. CDR3 bases: TGTGCCAGCATTGGGGGGTACGAGCAGTACTTC.